A selection of T cell receptor beta chains follows, all from one sample in a study of blood T cell repertoires in COVID-19. Sequenced by immunoSEQ multiplex PCR; TCRdb stores in-frame clones only, minus some. Of a few hundred thousand clones listed, roughly 90% are singletons. Sequences were obtained from peripheral blood. The origin of the receptors is a woman aged 35 to 49 who had recovered from COVID-19. Each CDR3 is given with its conserved first and last residue. D genes are given only for firm matches.

NA,TRBV24-1,TRBJ1-2,CATSGELGRGYTF
TRBD2,TRBV30,TRBJ2-3,CAWTEAGGFPDTQYF
TRBD2,TRBV2,TRBJ2-1,CASTRTSGFFYNEQFF
TRBD1,TRBV12-3/TRBV12-4,TRBJ1-1,CASSPRQGQAFF
TRBD1,TRBV28,TRBJ1-5,CASSFGQGSQPQHF
TRBD2,TRBV2,TRBJ2-1,CASEGLAFGNEQFF
NA,TRBV9,TRBJ2-2,CASSVHSSNTGELFF
NA,TRBV20-1,TRBJ2-3,CSYSVDTQYF
TRBD1,TRBV18,TRBJ2-7,CASSHTTGAHYEQYF
NA,TRBV19,TRBJ2-7,CASSSLGSSRYEQYF
NA,TRBV2,TRBJ2-5,CASSEGSSQETQYF
TRBD2,TRBV7-2,TRBJ2-6,CASSLRGGSAGANVLTF
TRBD2,TRBV5-3,TRBJ2-3,CARSRGLAGLDTQYF
NA,TRBV7-2,TRBJ1-2,CASSPQGGSGYTF
TRBD1,TRBV7-9,TRBJ2-7,CASSSSIMDRGYEQYF
TRBD2,TRBV6-5,TRBJ2-2,CASSRLAGVTGELFF
NA,TRBV9,TRBJ1-4,CASSQDEGSNEKLFF
NA,TRBV14,TRBJ2-7,CASSQGRGGEQYF
TRBD2,TRBV5-6,TRBJ2-7,CASSLAGDYYEQYF
TRBD2,TRBV5-6,TRBJ2-7,CASSFGGGSVYEQYF
NA,TRBV5-1,TRBJ1-2,CASSLDQGLYTF
TRBD1,TRBV5-1,TRBJ2-7,CANIRTGQAPGSYEQYF
NA,TRBV18,TRBJ2-1,CASSTGTYHNEQFF
NA,TRBV18,TRBJ2-7,CASSLSTGYEQYF
NA,TRBV9,TRBJ1-2,CASSLRVDYGYTF
NA,TRBV28,TRBJ1-1,CASSLNAGLGTEAFF
NA,TRBV9,TRBJ2-1,CASSAGVGQYNEQFF
NA,TRBV5-6,TRBJ2-1,CASSLRDLRDEQFF
NA,TRBV6-5,TRBJ2-1,CASSWTTSSNNEQFF
NA,TRBV6-6,TRBJ2-7,CASTWDLTYEQYF
TRBD2,TRBV7-8,TRBJ2-1,CASSSGAGARGNEQFF
TRBD2,TRBV5-4,TRBJ2-2,CASSAGLAYTGELFF
NA,TRBV7-3,TRBJ2-3,CASSLSITDTQYF
NA,TRBV11-2,TRBJ2-3,CASSLDQAGADTQYF
TRBD2,TRBV24-1,TRBJ2-1,CATQRDPRNEQFF
NA,TRBV3-1/TRBV3-2,TRBJ2-3,CASSQERVDTQYF
TRBD2,TRBV6-5,TRBJ2-2,CASNGLAGDTGELFF
NA,TRBV9,TRBJ2-2,CASSVYGSSTGELFF
TRBD1,TRBV7-2,TRBJ2-5,CASSHDRGRETQYF
TRBD2,TRBV11-3,TRBJ2-5,CASSPMGLAGRGTQYF
TRBD1,TRBV28,TRBJ1-2,CASSGGQGVFGYTF
NA,TRBV19,TRBJ1-1,CASSTAGEVPRTEAFF
TRBD2,TRBV10-3,TRBJ2-7,CAISPASGTYEQYF
NA,TRBV19,TRBJ1-4,CASSRTATNEKLFF
TRBD2,TRBV24-1,TRBJ2-1,CATSDLPAGAGDFEQFF